The 23 T cell receptor beta chains in this list originate from one sample, sequenced in a study of blood T cell repertoires in COVID-19. The assay was immunoSEQ multiplex PCR, and TCRdb's table has in-frame clones only and misses some. Here the sample spans approximately 150,000 clones, about four fifths being singletons. The sequenced material came from peripheral blood. The receptors stem from a woman between 55 and 75 years old with COVID-19, enrolled during active disease.

The chain uses TRBV5-1 and TRBJ2-2; TRBD2 is a possible D gene (6 bases). The CDR3 length is 14 residues. The V gene lost 0 bases and the J gene lost 6 bases, with 9 bases spanning the gap. Germline V gene lookup returns CDR1 SGHRS and CDR2 YFSETQ. The CDR3 here is CASSLDGGSGELFF. CDR3 in DNA: TGCGCCAGCAGCTTGGATGGGGGGTCCGGGGAGCTGTTTTTT.

V and J are TRBV7-2 and TRBJ2-3; a weak D match, TRBD1 (6 bases). CDR1 is SGHTA and CDR2 is FQGNSA in the germline V gene. Trimming took 3 bases from V and 0 from J, leaving 10 bases between them. The CDR3 is 15 residues long. Here the CDR3 reads CASSFGGESTDTQYF. The DNA for the CDR3 is TGTGCCAGCAGCTTTGGGGGCGAGAGCACAGATACGCAGTATTTT.

J is TRBJ1-1 and V is TRBV7-8, with TRBD1 identical over 7 bases. Germline CDR1 and CDR2: SGHVS and FQNEAQ. The CDR3 has 14 residues. Trimming cost V 5 bases and J 7 bases; bases outside gene matches: 10. The CDR3 DNA reads TGTGCCAGCAGCCCGGGGACAGCAAGGGGTGAAGCTTTCTTT. Protein sequence: CASSPGTARGEAFF.

The V and J genes are TRBV28 and TRBJ1-1; 8 nucleotides line up with TRBD1. After removal of 4 bases from V and 4 bases from J, the junction contained 11 bases not matched to a gene. CDR1 and CDR2 from the germline V gene are MDHEN and SYDVKM. The CDR3 extends over 16 amino acids. The DNA of the CDR3 is TGTGCCAGCAGTTCTTACCAGGGGGCGCTTGGCACTGAAGCTTTCTTT. As protein: CASSSYQGALGTEAFF. The variable domain in full, completed from reference TRBV28 and TRBJ1-1, reads DVKVTQSSRYLVKRTGEKVFLECVQDMDHENMFWYRQDPGLGLRLIYFSYDVKMKEKGDIPEGYSVSREKKERFSLILESASTNQTSMYLCASSSYQGALGTEAFFGQGTRLTVV.

This clone was recorded a few times. The chain is built from TRBV28 and TRBJ1-3; possible D gene TRBD1, 5 bases. Germline-derived CDR1 and CDR2 are MDHEN and SYDVKM. There are 15 residues in the CDR3. Trimming removed 2 bases from V and 0 bases from J, with 8 bases in between. This CDR3 is CASSLLQGSGNTIYF. The CDR3 region has the DNA TGTGCCAGCAGTTTACTGCAGGGCTCTGGAAACACCATATATTTT.

The chain couples TRBV3-1 (or the pseudogene TRBV3-2) to TRBJ2-2; D ambiguous. Trimming left V 7 bases short and J 3 bases short, with 9 bases between. This CDR3 contains 13 residues. Germline CDR1 reads LGHDT; CDR2 reads YNNKEL (reference sequence). The CDR3: CASKPGYTGELFF. DNA for the CDR3: TGTGCCAGCAAGCCAGGATACACCGGGGAGCTGTTTTTT.

The chain carries TRBV6-5 and TRBJ1-1; 8 positions match TRBD1. V lost 4 bases and J lost 5; bases outside the gene matches: 6. The CDR3 is 14 residues long. Germline V lookup: CDR1 MNHEY, CDR2 SVGAGI. The CDR3 DNA sequence: TGTGCCAGCAGTTTCGGACAGGGAAGAACTGAAGCTTTCTTT. It specifies CASSFGQGRTEAFF.

This clone showed up just once. The genes are TRBV5-4 and TRBJ2-7; possible D gene TRBD2, 5 bases. The V end was cut by 7 bases, the J end by 4 bases, with 18 bases between. CDR3 length equals 14 residues. In germline, CDR1 is SGHNT, CDR2 YYREEE (reference sequence). Written as DNA, the CDR3 is TGTGCCAGCGCCAGCGGAGAAGTTAAGTACGAGCAGTACTTC. It specifies CASASGEVKYEQYF.

This clone was seen once. The chain couples TRBV30 to TRBJ1-3, with D maybe TRBD1 (5 bases). Looked up from germline, CDR1 is GTSNPN and CDR2 is SVGIG (reference sequence). The CDR3 sequence is 14 residues long. The ends were cut back, 2 bases at V and 0 bases at J, with 8 bases in the middle. DNA for the CDR3: TGTGCCTGGAGTTACGGGGGCTCTGGAAACACCATATATTTT. Protein sequence: CAWSYGGSGNTIYF.

This chain links TRBV9 with TRBJ2-2; D ambiguous. The ends were cut back, 4 bases at V and 1 base at J, with 8 bases in the middle. The CDR3 contains 14 residues. The germline gives CDR1 SGDLS, CDR2 YYNGEE. The CDR3 nucleotides are TGTGCCAGCAGCCCCCAGCGGAACACCGGGGAGCTGTTTTTT. Residues: CASSPQRNTGELFF.

The chain links TRBV21-1 to TRBJ2-3; TRBD1, the D gene given by the table, was not confirmed from the DNA. TRBV21-1 is a known pseudogene. The CDR3 totals 15 residues. DNA of the CDR3: TGTGCCAGCACCTCGACAGGGAACTACACAGATACGCAGTATTTT. Amino acid sequence: CASTSTGNYTDTQYF.

The rearrangement joins TRBV11-2 to TRBJ2-7, with a tentative D call TRBD2 (5 bases). There are 15 residues in the CDR3. Germline values: CDR1 SGHAT, CDR2 FQNNGV. Trimming took 3 bases from V and 1 from J, leaving 13 bases between them. CDR3: CASSFTRAISYEQYF. The CDR3 region has the DNA TGTGCCAGCAGCTTCACGAGGGCCATATCCTACGAGCAGTACTTC.

The chain joins TRBV29-1 to TRBJ1-1, with TRBD1 as a possible D gene (5 bases). The CDR3 has 12 residues. Looked up from germline, CDR1 is SQVTM and CDR2 is ANQGSEA. V shed 7 bases and J shed 11 bases, with 20 bases lying between them. The CDR3 nucleotides are TGCAGCGGGACGGACGGGGGGATGGGGGCTTTCTTT. This sequence encodes CSGTDGGMGAFF.

This chain joins TRBV14 and TRBJ2-1; 10 positions agree with TRBD2. The CDR3 has 13 residues. V was clipped by 7 bases and J by 10 bases; unmatched bases: 7. CDR1 is SGHDN and CDR2 is FVKESK in the germline V gene. The CDR3 region is CASTTSGVREQFF. The DNA of the CDR3 is TGTGCCAGCACCACTAGCGGGGTCCGGGAGCAGTTCTTC. Combining the CDR3 with reference TRBV14 and TRBJ2-1 gives the whole variable domain EAGVTQFPSHSVIEKGQTVTLRCDPISGHDNLYWYRRVMGKEIKFLLHFVKESKQDESGMPNNRFLAERTGGTYSTLKVQPAELEDSGVYFCASTTSGVREQFFGPGTRLTVL.

The rearrangement joins TRBV6-5 to TRBJ2-3, with D possibly TRBD2 on 7 matching bases. There are 14 residues in the CDR3. V was cut by 7 bases and J by 5 bases, with 16 bases left in between. Germline lookup yields CDR1 MNHEY and CDR2 SVGAGI. As DNA, the CDR3 is TGTGCCAGCAAAGAGGAGGGAGGGGGAGATACGCAGTATTTT. Protein: CASKEEGGGDTQYF.

The chain uses TRBV29-1 and TRBJ1-2, with 11 nucleotides matching TRBD1. Germline CDR1 SQVTM, CDR2 ANQGSEA. CDR3 length: 17 residues. After removal of 4 bases from V and 2 bases from J, the junction contained 12 bases not matched to a gene. The CDR3 coding sequence is TGCAGCGTTGTTTTGCCAGGACAGGGGGCATCAAACTATGGCTACACCTTC. Protein product: CSVVLPGQGASNYGYTF.

The V gene is TRBV21-1, the J gene TRBJ2-7; the DNA was not used to check the table's D call, TRBD2. TRBV21-1 is a listed pseudogene. CDR3 length equals 18 residues. This CDR3 reads CASSKGSPGLADLYEQYF. The CDR3 region has the DNA TGTGCCAGCAGCAAAGGCTCTCCGGGACTAGCGGACCTCTACGAGCAGTACTTC.

The V gene is TRBV11-2, the J gene TRBJ1-4; D not certain. V was pared by 2 bases and J by 4 bases, with 11 bases between. Germline lookup yields CDR1 SGHAT and CDR2 FQNNGV. This CDR3 spans 15 amino acids. This CDR3 reads CASSLWVGSNEKLFF. The CDR3 DNA reads TGTGCCAGCAGCTTATGGGTAGGGAGTAATGAAAAACTGTTTTTT.

The chain combines TRBV19 with TRBJ2-2, with 7 bases identical to TRBD1. Germline trimming cut 1 base from V and 6 bases from J; bases unmatched to any gene: 2. The CDR3 consists of 14 residues. In germline, CDR1 is LNHDA, CDR2 SQIVND (reference sequence). CDR3 in DNA: TGTGCCAGTAGTATAGGACAGGGTCCCGGGGAGCTGTTTTTT. It encodes CASSIGQGPGELFF.

The genes are TRBV7-2 and TRBJ2-3; 13 positions match TRBD2. Germline V gene data show CDR1 as SGHTA and CDR2 as FQGNSA. J lost 3 bases, V lost 8 bases, and 14 bases had no gene match. The CDR3 consists of 18 residues. CDR3 bases: TGTGCCAGCGCGGGGGCTGGACTAGCGGGAGTTCTGACAGATACGCAGTATTTT. This gives the protein CASAGAGLAGVLTDTQYF.

This clone was observed a single time. CDR3 protein: CASSPTGGSETQYF. DNA of the CDR3: TGTGCCAGCAGCCCAACAGGGGGCTCAGAGACCCAGTACTTC. V is TRBV5-4 and J is TRBJ2-5, with 9 bases aligning to TRBD1. CDR3 length: 14 residues. With V trimmed by 4 bases and J by 4 bases, 5 bases remained unmatched. CDR1 and CDR2 from the germline V gene are SGHNT and YYREEE (reference sequence).

This chain links TRBV11-2 with TRBJ2-3, with a possible D match to TRBD1 (6 bases). Trimming stripped 5 bases from V and 6 bases from J, with 15 bases between. Germline V gene sequence: CDR1 SGHAT, CDR2 FQNNGV. The CDR3 sequence is 14 residues long. DNA of the CDR3: TGTGCCAGCAGCCATCTAAACAGGGATGATACGCAGTATTTT. It is translated as CASSHLNRDDTQYF. Filled out from reference TRBV11-2 and TRBJ2-3, the complete variable domain reads EAGVAQSPRYKIIEKRQSVAFWCNPISGHATLYWYQQILGQGPKLLIQFQNNGVVDDSQLPKDRFSAERLKGVDSTLKIQPAKLEDSAVYLCASSHLNRDDTQYFGPGTRLTVL.

This clone came up once. This chain links TRBV2 with TRBJ1-1; TRBD1 agrees at 9 bases. Germline CDR1 and CDR2: SNHLY and FYNNEI. After removal of 7 bases from V and 4 bases from J, the junction contained 4 bases not matched to a gene. The CDR3 has 13 residues. This chain's CDR3 is CASTPTGGTEAFF. CDR3 coding DNA: TGTGCCAGCACTCCGACAGGGGGCACTGAAGCTTTCTTT.